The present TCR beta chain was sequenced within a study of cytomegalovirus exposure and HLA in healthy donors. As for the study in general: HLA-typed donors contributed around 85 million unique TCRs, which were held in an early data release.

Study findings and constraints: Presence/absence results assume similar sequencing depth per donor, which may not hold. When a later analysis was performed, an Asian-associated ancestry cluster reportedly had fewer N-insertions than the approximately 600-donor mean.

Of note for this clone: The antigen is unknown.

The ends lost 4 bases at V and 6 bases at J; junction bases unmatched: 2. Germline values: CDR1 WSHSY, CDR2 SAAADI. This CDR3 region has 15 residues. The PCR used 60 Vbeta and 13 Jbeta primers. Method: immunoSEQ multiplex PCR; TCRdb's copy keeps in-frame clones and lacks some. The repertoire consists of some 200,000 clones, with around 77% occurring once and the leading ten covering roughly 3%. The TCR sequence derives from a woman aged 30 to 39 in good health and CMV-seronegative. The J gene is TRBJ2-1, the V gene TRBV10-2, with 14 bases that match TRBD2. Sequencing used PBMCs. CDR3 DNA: TGCGCCAGCAGTGGACTAGCGGGGGGGTTCAATGAGCAGTTCTTC. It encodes CASSGLAGGFNEQFF.